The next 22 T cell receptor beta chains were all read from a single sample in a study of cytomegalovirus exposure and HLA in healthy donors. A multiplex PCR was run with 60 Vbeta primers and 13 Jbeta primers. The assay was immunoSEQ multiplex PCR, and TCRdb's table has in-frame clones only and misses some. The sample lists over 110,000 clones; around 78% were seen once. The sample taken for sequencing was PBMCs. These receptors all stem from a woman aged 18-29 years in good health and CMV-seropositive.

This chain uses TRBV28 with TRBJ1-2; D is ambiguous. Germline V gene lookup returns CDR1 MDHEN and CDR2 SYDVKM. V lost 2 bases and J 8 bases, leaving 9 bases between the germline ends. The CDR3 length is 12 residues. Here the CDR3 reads CASSLRGRGYTF. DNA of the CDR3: TGTGCCAGCAGTTTAAGAGGGCGAGGCTACACCTTC.

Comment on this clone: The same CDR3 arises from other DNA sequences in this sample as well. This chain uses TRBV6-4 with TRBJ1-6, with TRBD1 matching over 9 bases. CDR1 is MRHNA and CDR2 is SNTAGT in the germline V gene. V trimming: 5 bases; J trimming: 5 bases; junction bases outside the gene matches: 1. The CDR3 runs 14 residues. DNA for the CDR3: TGTGCCAGCAGTAGGACAGGGGATAATTCACCCCTCCACTTT. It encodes CASSRTGDNSPLHF.

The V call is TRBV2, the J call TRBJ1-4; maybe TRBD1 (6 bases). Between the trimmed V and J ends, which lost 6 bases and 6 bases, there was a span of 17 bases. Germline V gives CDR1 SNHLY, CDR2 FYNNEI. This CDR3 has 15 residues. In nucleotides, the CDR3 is TGTGCCAGCAGGAAGAAAACAGGGTTCGATGAAAAACTGTTTTTT. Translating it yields CASRKKTGFDEKLFF.

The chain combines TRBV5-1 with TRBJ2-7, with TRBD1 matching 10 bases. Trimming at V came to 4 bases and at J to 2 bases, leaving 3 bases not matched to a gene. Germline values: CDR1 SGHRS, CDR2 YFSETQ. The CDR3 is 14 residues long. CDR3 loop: CASSTGTGAYEQYF. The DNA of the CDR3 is TGCGCCAGCAGCACCGGGACAGGGGCCTACGAGCAGTACTTC.

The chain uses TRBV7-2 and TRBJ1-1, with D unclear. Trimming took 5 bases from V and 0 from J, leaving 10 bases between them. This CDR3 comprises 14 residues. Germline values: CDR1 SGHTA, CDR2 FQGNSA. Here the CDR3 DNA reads TGTGCCAGCAGCCCACTTCTCTTGAACACTGAAGCTTTCTTT. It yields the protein CASSPLLLNTEAFF.

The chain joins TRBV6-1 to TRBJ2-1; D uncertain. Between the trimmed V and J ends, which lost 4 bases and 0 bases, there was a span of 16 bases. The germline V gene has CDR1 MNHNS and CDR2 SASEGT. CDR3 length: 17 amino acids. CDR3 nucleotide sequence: TGTGCCAGCAGTGCAGTGGTAGGCGGTAGCTCCTACAATGAGCAGTTCTTC. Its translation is CASSAVVGGSSYNEQFF.

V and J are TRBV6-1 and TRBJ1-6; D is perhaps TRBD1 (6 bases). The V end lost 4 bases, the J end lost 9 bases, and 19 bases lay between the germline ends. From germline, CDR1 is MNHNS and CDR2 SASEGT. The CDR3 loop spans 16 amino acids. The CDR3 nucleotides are TGTGCCAGCAGTGCCCCCACAGGGTTATTAAGTTCACCCCTCCACTTT. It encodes CASSAPTGLLSSPLHF.

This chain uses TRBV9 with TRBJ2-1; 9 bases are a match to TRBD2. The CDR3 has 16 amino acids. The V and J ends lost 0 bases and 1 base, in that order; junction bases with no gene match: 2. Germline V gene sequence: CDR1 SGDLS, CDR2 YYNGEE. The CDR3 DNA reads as TGTGCCAGCAGCGTAGGGGGACTAGCTTCCTACAATGAGCAGTTCTTC. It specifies CASSVGGLASYNEQFF.

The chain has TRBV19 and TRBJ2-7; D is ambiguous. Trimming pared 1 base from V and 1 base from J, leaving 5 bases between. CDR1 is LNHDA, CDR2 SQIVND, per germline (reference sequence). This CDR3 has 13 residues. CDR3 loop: CASSIVHSYEQYF. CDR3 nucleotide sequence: TGTGCCAGTAGTATAGTCCATTCCTACGAGCAGTACTTC.

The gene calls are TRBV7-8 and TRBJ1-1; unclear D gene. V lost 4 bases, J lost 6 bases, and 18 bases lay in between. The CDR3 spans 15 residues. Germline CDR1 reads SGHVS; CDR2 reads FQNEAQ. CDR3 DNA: TGTGCCAGCAGCTCTTCCCCGAGTTTAAGCGCTGAAGCTTTCTTT. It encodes CASSSSPSLSAEAFF.

CDR3 sequence (DNA): TGCGCCAGCAGCTCGGGATACACCGGGGAGCTGTTTTTT. Amino acids: CASSSGYTGELFF. This chain joins TRBV5-1 and TRBJ2-2; TRBD2 is a possible D gene (5 bases). Looked up from germline, CDR1 is SGHRS and CDR2 is YFSETQ. V was trimmed by 3 bases and J by 3 bases, leaving 6 bases between them. The CDR3 totals 13 residues.

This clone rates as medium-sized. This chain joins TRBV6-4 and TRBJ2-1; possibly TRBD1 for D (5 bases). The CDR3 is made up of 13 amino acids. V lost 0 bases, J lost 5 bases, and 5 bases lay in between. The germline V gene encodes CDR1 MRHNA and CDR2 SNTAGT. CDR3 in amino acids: CASSDSDNNEQFF. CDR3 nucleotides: TGTGCCAGCAGTGACTCGGACAACAATGAGCAGTTCTTC.

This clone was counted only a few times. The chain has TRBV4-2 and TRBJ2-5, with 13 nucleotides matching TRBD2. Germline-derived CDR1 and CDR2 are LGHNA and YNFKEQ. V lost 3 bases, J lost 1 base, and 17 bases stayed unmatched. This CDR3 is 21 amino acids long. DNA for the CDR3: TGTGCCAGCAGCCACAATTCGATACTAGCGGGGGGGCTCCGGGGCCAAGAGACCCAGTACTTC. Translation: CASSHNSILAGGLRGQETQYF.

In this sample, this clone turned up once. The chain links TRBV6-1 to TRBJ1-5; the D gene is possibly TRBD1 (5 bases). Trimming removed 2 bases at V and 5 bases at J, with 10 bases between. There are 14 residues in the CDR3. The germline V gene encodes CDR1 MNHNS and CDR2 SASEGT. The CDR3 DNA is TGTGCCAGCAGTGAAAGTGGGACTGATCAGCCCCAGCATTTT. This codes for CASSESGTDQPQHF.

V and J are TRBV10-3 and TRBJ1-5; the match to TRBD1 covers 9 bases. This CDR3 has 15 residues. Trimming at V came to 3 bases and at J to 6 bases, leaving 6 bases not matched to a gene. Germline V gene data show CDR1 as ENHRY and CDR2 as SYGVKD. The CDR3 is CAISDETGGVQPQHF. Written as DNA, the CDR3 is TGTGCCATCAGTGACGAGACAGGGGGTGTTCAGCCCCAGCATTTT.

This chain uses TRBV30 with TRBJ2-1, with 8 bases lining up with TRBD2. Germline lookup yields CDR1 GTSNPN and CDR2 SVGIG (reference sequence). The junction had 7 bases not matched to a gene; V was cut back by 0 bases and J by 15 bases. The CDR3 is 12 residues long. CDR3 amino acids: CAWSVNSGTPFF. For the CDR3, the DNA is TGTGCCTGGAGTGTCAATAGCGGGACACCGTTCTTC.

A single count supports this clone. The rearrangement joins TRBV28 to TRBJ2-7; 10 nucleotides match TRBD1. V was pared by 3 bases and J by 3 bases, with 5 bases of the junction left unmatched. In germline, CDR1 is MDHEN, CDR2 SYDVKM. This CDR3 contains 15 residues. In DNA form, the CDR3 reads TGTGCCAGCAGTTTCTGGACAGGGGGACTCTACGAGCAGTACTTC. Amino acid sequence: CASSFWTGGLYEQYF. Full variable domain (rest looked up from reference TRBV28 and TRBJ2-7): DVKVTQSSRYLVKRTGEKVFLECVQDMDHENMFWYRQDPGLGLRLIYFSYDVKMKEKGDIPEGYSVSREKKERFSLILESASTNQTSMYLCASSFWTGGLYEQYFGPGTRLTVT.

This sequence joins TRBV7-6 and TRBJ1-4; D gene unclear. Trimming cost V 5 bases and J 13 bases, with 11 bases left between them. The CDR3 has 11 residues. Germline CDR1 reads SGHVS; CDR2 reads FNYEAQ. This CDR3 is CASSPGSLLFF. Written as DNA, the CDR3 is TGTGCCAGCAGCCCGGGGTCGTTACTGTTTTTT.

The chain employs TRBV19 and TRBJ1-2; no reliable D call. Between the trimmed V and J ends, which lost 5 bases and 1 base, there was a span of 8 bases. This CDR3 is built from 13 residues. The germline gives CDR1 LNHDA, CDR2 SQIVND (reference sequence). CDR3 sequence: CASSGRYNYGYTF. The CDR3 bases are TGTGCCAGTAGTGGCAGGTATAACTATGGCTACACCTTC.

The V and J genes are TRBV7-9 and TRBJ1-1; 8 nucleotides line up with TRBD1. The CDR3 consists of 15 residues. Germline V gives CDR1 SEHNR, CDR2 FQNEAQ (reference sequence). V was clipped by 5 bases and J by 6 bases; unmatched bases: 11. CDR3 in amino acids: CASSPDRGGGPEAFF. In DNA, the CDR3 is TGTGCCAGCAGCCCTGACAGGGGAGGAGGCCCTGAAGCTTTCTTT.

The CDR3 DNA sequence: TGTGCCAGCAGCTTGGGGGGGGGAGGGCCCGTGGCCCAGTACTTC. Translation gives CASSLGGGGPVAQYF. This rearrangement joins TRBV5-6 to TRBJ2-5; 7 bases line up with TRBD2. This CDR3 is built from 15 residues. Germline V lookup: CDR1 SGHDT, CDR2 YYEEEE. V lost 0 bases to trimming and J lost 9 bases; unmatched junction nucleotides: 11.

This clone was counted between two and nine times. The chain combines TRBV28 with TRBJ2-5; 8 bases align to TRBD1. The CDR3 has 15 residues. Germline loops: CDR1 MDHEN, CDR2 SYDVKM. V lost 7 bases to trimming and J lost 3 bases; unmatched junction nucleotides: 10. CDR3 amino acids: CASNPFTGGKETQYF. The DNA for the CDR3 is TGTGCCAGCAACCCATTCACAGGGGGAAAAGAGACCCAGTACTTC.